This T cell receptor beta chain was identified in a study of T cell repertoires in cytomegalovirus infection. At the level of the study: Use of recently identified HLA-C-restricted and well-studied HLA-B-restricted CMV epitopes was part of the study.

A note on this clonotype: The antigen is undetermined.

Germline V lookup: CDR1 MDHEN, CDR2 SYDVKM. The CDR3 has 13 amino acids. V was trimmed by 5 bases and J by 6 bases, leaving 11 bases between them. TCRdb reprocessed the reads via MiXCR and lists one record per CDR3 protein. The data contain about 360,000 distinct CDR3 sequences, about 35% of them singletons. The chain combines TRBV28 with TRBJ1-5; D gene uncertain. This receptor was taken from a human donor in good health (CMV status not recorded). Some clones in this sample may be carry-over from other donors' samples. The sequencing here drew on cultured PBMCs, taken from culture after CMV antigen stimulation. The CDR3, as DNA: TGTGCCAGCAGTACAGCGGACCTTCAGCCCCAGCATTTT. This translates into CASSTADLQPQHF.